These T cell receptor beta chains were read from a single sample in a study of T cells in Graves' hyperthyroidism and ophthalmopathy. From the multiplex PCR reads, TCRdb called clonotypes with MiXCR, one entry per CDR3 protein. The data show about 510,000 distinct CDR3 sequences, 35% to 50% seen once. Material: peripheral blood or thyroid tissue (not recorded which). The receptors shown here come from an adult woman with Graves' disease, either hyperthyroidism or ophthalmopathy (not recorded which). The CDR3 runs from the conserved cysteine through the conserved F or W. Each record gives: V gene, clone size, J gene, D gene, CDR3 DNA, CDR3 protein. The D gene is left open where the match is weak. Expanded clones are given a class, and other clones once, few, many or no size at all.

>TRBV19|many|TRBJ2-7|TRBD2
TGTGCCAGTAGTATGAGCGGGGCAGGGCTCGAGCAGTACTTC
CASSMSGAGLEQYF
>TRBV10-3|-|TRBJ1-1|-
TGTGCCATCAGTGCCGGGGGTCGAGAGAATATGAACACTGAAGCTTTCTTT
CAISAGGRENMNTEAFF
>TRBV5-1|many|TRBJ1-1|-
TGCGCCAGCAGCAGCCTCGGGAACACTGAAGCTTTCTTT
CASSSLGNTEAFF
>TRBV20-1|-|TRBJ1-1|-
TGCAGTGCTAGAGATTTCGAGACACAGGACACTGAAGCTTTCTTT
CSARDFETQDTEAFF
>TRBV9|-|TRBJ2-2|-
TGTGTCAGCAGCCTCCACACCGGGGAGCTGTTTTTT
CVSSLHTGELFF
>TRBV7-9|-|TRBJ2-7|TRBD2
TGCGCCAGCAGCAGGGGGATACTAGCGGGAGCCGACGAGCAGTACTTC
CASSRGILAGADEQYF
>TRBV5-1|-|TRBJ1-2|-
TGCGCCAGCAGCGTTGTTACAGGGACTAACTATGGCTACACCTTC
CASSVVTGTNYGYTF
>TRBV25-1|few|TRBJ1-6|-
TGTGCCAGCAGAGGGGGGAGGCTGTCTTCACCCCTCCACTTT
CASRGGRLSSPLHF
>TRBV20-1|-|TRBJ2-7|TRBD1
TGCAGTGCGAACCGGGACAGGGGAACCTACGAGCAGTACTTC
CSANRDRGTYEQYF
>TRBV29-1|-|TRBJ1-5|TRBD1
TGCAGCGCTCGAACAGGGGGCGGTCAGCCCCAGCATTTT
CSARTGGGQPQHF
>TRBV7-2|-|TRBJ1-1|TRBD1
TGTGCCAGCAGCGCCAGGGGGCCCACTGAAGCTTTCTTT
CASSARGPTEAFF
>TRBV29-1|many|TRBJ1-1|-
TGCAGCGTTGTCGGACCGAACACTGAAGCTTTCTTT
CSVVGPNTEAFF
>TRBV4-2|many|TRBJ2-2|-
TGTGCCAGCAGCCATGGTGGCGGGGAGCTGTTTTTT
CASSHGGGELFF
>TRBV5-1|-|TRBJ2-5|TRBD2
TGCGCCAGCAGCCCAGCGGGGAGTTTAGAGACCCAGTACTTC
CASSPAGSLETQYF
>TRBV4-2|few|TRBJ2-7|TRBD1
TGTGCCAGCAGCCAAGATCATGGACAGGGCTACGAGCAGTACTTC
CASSQDHGQGYEQYF
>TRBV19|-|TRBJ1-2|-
TGTGCCAGCAGTTTTCGGGGCCAAACCTATGGCTACACCTTC
CASSFRGQTYGYTF
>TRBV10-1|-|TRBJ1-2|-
TGCGCCAGCAGTTACAACAGGGTCTGGGACGATGGCTACACCTTC
CASSYNRVWDDGYTF
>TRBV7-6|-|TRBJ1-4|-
TGTGCCAGCAGCTTCGGGGCCGGAAAACTGTTTTTT
CASSFGAGKLFF
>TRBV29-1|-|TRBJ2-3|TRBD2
TGCAGCGTTGTCACAGCGGGAGGGCGCACAGATACGCAGTATTTT
CSVVTAGGRTDTQYF
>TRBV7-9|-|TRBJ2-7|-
TGTGCCAGCAGCTTCAGATTATACGAGCAGTACTTC
CASSFRLYEQYF
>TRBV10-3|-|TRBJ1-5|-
TGTGCCATCAGTGAGGGACGTTCCTTGAAGGGGCAGCCCCAGCATTTT
CAISEGRSLKGQPQHF
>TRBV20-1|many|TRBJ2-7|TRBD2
TGCAGTGCTAGGACCCCGCAAGCGGGAGCGAACTACGAGCAGTACTTC
CSARTPQAGANYEQYF
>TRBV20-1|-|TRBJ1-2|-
TGCAGTGCTAGGACCGCCCGCTTCGGGGACGATGGCTACACCTTC
CSARTARFGDDGYTF